This T cell receptor (beta chain) was sequenced in a study of blood T cell repertoires in COVID-19. Study-wide background: COVID-19 samples collected from the United States, Italy and Spain covered acute and convalescent phases.

TCRdb's copy holds only in-frame clones and misses some; the assay was immunoSEQ multiplex PCR. There are fewer than 150,000 clones in the sample; roughly nine tenths occur only once, and 7.9% lies in the top ten. Germline-derived CDR1 and CDR2 are SGHVS and FQNEAQ. V lost 4 bases and J lost 3; bases outside the gene matches: 4. The length of the CDR3 is 14 residues. The chain joins TRBV7-8 to TRBJ2-7; TRBD2 matches at 9 bases. Specimen: peripheral blood. The clonotype was recovered from a man aged 65 to 85 who had recovered from COVID-19. The CDR3 reads CASSYQTSGYEQYF. The CDR3, as DNA: TGTGCCAGCAGCTACCAGACTAGCGGCTACGAGCAGTACTTC.